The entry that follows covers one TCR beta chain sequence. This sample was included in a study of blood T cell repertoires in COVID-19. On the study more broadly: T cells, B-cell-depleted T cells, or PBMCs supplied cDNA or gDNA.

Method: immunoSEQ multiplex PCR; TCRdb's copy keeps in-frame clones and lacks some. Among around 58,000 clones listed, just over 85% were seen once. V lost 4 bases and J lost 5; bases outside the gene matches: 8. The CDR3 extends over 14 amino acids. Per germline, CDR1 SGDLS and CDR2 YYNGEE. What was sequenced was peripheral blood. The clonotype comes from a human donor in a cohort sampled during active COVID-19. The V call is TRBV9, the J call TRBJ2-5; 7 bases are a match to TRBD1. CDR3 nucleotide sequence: TGTGCCAGCAGCCCCGGGACAGCCGGGGAGACCCAGTACTTC. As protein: CASSPGTAGETQYF.